What follows is one T cell receptor beta chain and its context. This record comes from a study of shared clonotypes between healthy human individuals. Germline V lookup: CDR1 MNHEY, CDR2 SVGAGI. The CDR3 totals 14 residues. Trimming cost V 6 bases and J 0 bases, with 12 bases left between them. Terminally differentiated effector memory CD45RA+ cells were left out of the naive CD8 fraction, which was CD45RO-negative and positively selected for CCR7. None of the donors, who were healthy HIV-negative adults, had recently had acute infections or vaccinations. Donors comprised only Caucasian adults living in Nashville, Tennessee. Genomic DNA from each subset was divided evenly over several immunoSEQ plates. Repertoires were generated with immunoSEQ multiplex PCR, while TCRdb's copy carries only in-frame clones and drops some. This sample yields 750,000 to 1,000,000 clones, of which nearly 95% are seen a single time; around 24% belongs to the top ten.

Input material: naive CD8+ T cells sorted from blood. This clonotype was obtained from a man between 25 and 39 years old in good health. The chain combines TRBV6-5 with TRBJ2-7; TRBD1 is a possible D gene (6 bases). The CDR3 DNA is TGTGCCAGCAGCTACCAGGGGAGCTCCTACGAGCAGTACTTC. Amino acid sequence: CASSYQGSSYEQYF.